The T cell receptor beta chain described here comes from a study of tumor and adjacent non-tumor tissue in lung cancer. Three rounds of nested PCR, following a modified ARM-PCR protocol, produced the TCRbeta library. TCRdb used MiXCR to reprocess the multiplex PCR reads, holding one entry per CDR3 protein. The profile shows fewer than 100,000 distinct CDR3 sequences, 72% of them singletons. Concerning this clonotype itself: Its antigen is unknown.

General study findings and limits: Higher tumor TCR diversity was associated with shorter survival. Tumor repertoires had a smaller top 100 clone share than normal lung. Compared with tumor, normal lung showed significantly lower TCR diversity.

This sample's RNA came from whole unsorted tissue. Sequencing was performed on lung tumor tissue. The sequence was obtained from a woman between 40 and 55 years old with non-small cell lung cancer.

The CDR3 DNA reads as TGTGCCAGCAGTTACCTCCACAGGGTAGAAAGCTCACCCCTCCACTTT. Its translation is CASSYLHRVESSPLHF. This chain uses TRBV6-7 with TRBJ1-6; a weak D match, TRBD1 (6 bases). TRBV6-7 is recorded as an ORF, its role being uncertain. The V end lost 2 bases, the J end lost 10 bases, and 18 bases lay between the germline ends. This CDR3 contains 16 residues.